The clone carrying this T cell receptor beta chain was seen only a few times. Its antigen is currently unknown. These data originate in a study of cytotoxic CD8 clonotypes in ibrutinib-treated CLL. Study as a whole: Across samples, productive templates numbered 250,000 to 300,000 and productive rearrangements reached around 98,000 on average.

Findings and limits, study-wide: Clonality climbed at ibrutinib response, then dropped toward baseline at progression.

The assay was immunoSEQ multiplex PCR, and TCRdb's table has in-frame clones only and misses some. The repertoire holds nearly 300,000 clones, roughly three quarters seen once, with roughly 6% in the top ten. V shed 3 bases, J shed 5 bases, and the junction held 10 bases outside the gene matches. The CDR3 is made up of 15 amino acids. Germline V gives CDR1 SGHRS, CDR2 YFSETQ. Sequencing used PBMCs, obtained at disease progression, from a patient treated with ibrutinib. The receptor was derived from a human donor with chronic lymphocytic leukemia. This chain connects TRBV5-1 to TRBJ1-1, with 7 nucleotides matching TRBD1. The CDR3, as DNA: TGCGCCAGCAGCTCAGGACAGGTCGTTGGGACTGAAGCTTTCTTT. Translating it yields CASSSGQVVGTEAFF.